The T cell receptor (beta chain) under discussion was sequenced for a study of cytomegalovirus exposure and HLA in healthy donors. Broader study findings: Cytomegalovirus-associated status was assigned to about 160 TCR beta chains.

The PCR was carried out with 60 Vbeta primers and 13 Jbeta primers. Produced via immunoSEQ multiplex PCR; TCRdb's table is partial and in-frame only. The sample consists of 45,000 to 60,000 clones, 65% to 80% of them appearing once. With regard to this clone: Its target is not known.

The clonotype comes from a woman between 45 and 65 years old in good health and CMV-seronegative. The sequenced material came from PBMCs.

The CDR3 nucleotides read TGTGCCAGTAATGAGGGCGCGGTGAACACTGAAGCTTTCTTT. Its translation is CASNEGAVNTEAFF. J is TRBJ1-1 and V is TRBV19; the D is unclear. Looked up from germline, CDR1 is LNHDA and CDR2 is SQIVND (reference sequence). The CDR3 spans 14 residues. The V and J ends lost 7 bases and 0 bases respectively, with 12 bases between them.